This is a list of T cell receptor beta chains from one sample in a study of T-cell reconstitution after alpha-beta-depleted transplantation in children. TCRdb re-called the PCR reads with MiXCR, one entry per CDR3 protein. The sample contains about a million distinct CDR3 sequences, about 26% of which appear only once. The sequences come from PBMCs, mostly from graft donor cells, collected 360 days after TCRalphabeta/CD19-depleted stem cell transplant. The source is a boy younger than two who had a stem cell transplant for SCID, so the T cells may come from the graft donor. Both conserved end residues are part of each CDR3. The order of the fields is CDR3 DNA, CDR3 protein, D gene, J gene, clone size, CDR3 length, V gene. D genes are given only for firm matches. Not every row has a clone size; where given, it reads once, few, many or a size class.

DNA: TGCGACGTTCCCCCGGGGGCTAGCACAGATACGCAGTATTTT
CDR3: CDVPPGASTDTQYF
D: -
J: TRBJ2-3
size: -
length: 14
V: TRBV6-2/TRBV6-3

DNA: TGTGCCAGCAGCTTAGTCGGCACTGCTACCCAGCCCCAGCATTTT
CDR3: CASSLVGTATQPQHF
D: -
J: TRBJ1-5
size: few
length: 15
V: TRBV7-2

DNA: TGTGCCAGCAGCTTCGGGACTTCTGGGACCCAGTACTTC
CDR3: CASSFGTSGTQYF
D: -
J: TRBJ2-5
size: -
length: 13
V: TRBV7-9

DNA: TGTGCCAGCAGCCAAGGCAGGGGGCGCGTTGAGACCCAGTACTTC
CDR3: CASSQGRGRVETQYF
D: TRBD1
J: TRBJ2-5
size: -
length: 15
V: TRBV3-1

DNA: TGTGCCAGCAGCCTACAGGGGGCGCGTAATACCGGGGAGCTGTTTTTT
CDR3: CASSLQGARNTGELFF
D: TRBD1
J: TRBJ2-2
size: few
length: 16
V: TRBV11-2

DNA: TGTGCCAGCAGACTGACAGGGCTGGGTGAGCAGTTCTTC
CDR3: CASRLTGLGEQFF
D: TRBD1
J: TRBJ2-1
size: -
length: 13
V: TRBV6-6

DNA: TGTGCCAGCTCACCACAGCAGACCCAGTACTTC
CDR3: CASSPQQTQYF
D: -
J: TRBJ2-5
size: once
length: 11
V: TRBV18

DNA: TGCAGCGTCCTGAGTATTCTCGGGTCCAATGAGCAGTTCTTC
CDR3: CSVLSILGSNEQFF
D: -
J: TRBJ2-1
size: -
length: 14
V: TRBV29-1

DNA: TGCAGTGCTAGAGGCCAGGGGGCAGGAGGCTACACCTTC
CDR3: CSARGQGAGGYTF
D: TRBD1
J: TRBJ1-2
size: -
length: 13
V: TRBV20-1

DNA: TGCAGCGTTGGGACAGGGGGCTACTACGAGCAGTACTTC
CDR3: CSVGTGGYYEQYF
D: TRBD1
J: TRBJ2-7
size: many
length: 13
V: TRBV29-1

DNA: TGTGCCAGCGGGGACGTGATGGAGACCCAGTACTTC
CDR3: CASGDVMETQYF
D: -
J: TRBJ2-5
size: -
length: 12
V: TRBV12-3/TRBV12-4

DNA: TGTGCCAGCAGCGTTTATCCTTCAGGGGGGGAGACCCAGTACTTC
CDR3: CASSVYPSGGETQYF
D: -
J: TRBJ2-5
size: few
length: 15
V: TRBV9

DNA: TGTGCCAGCAGCTTGCCCCTGTACAATGAGCAGTTCTTC
CDR3: CASSLPLYNEQFF
D: -
J: TRBJ2-1
size: -
length: 13
V: TRBV7-9

DNA: TGTGCCAGCAGAACGGACTGGGGCACTGAAGCTTTCTTT
CDR3: CASRTDWGTEAFF
D: -
J: TRBJ1-1
size: -
length: 13
V: TRBV12-3/TRBV12-4

DNA: TGCAGTGCACTGGGACCGAGGTACCAAGAGACCCAGTACTTC
CDR3: CSALGPRYQETQYF
D: -
J: TRBJ2-5
size: -
length: 14
V: TRBV20-1

DNA: TGTGCCAGCAGCAAACAGGGTTACGAGCAGTACTTC
CDR3: CASSKQGYEQYF
D: -
J: TRBJ2-7
size: -
length: 12
V: TRBV7-2

DNA: TGCAGTGCCGGGACTAGCCGGGGATTCGCAGATACGCAGTATTTT
CDR3: CSAGTSRGFADTQYF
D: TRBD2
J: TRBJ2-3
size: few
length: 15
V: TRBV20-1

DNA: TGCGCCAGCAGCCAGGGGTATCTCGATAATTCACCCCTCCACTTT
CDR3: CASSQGYLDNSPLHF
D: -
J: TRBJ1-6
size: once
length: 15
V: TRBV4-1

DNA: TGCAGTGCTAAGGCGGGGGGAGAGACCCAGTACTTC
CDR3: CSAKAGGETQYF
D: TRBD2
J: TRBJ2-5
size: few
length: 12
V: TRBV20-1

DNA: TGTGCCAGCAGCTGGACAGGGGCGGGCGGCACTGAAGCTTTCTTT
CDR3: CASSWTGAGGTEAFF
D: TRBD1
J: TRBJ1-1
size: -
length: 15
V: TRBV7-9

DNA: TGCAGTGCTACCGAGGACAGGGCCCACGAGCAGTACTTC
CDR3: CSATEDRAHEQYF
D: TRBD1
J: TRBJ2-7
size: -
length: 13
V: TRBV20-1

DNA: TGTGCCAGCAGCGCAGGGACAACTAATGAAAAACTGTTTTTT
CDR3: CASSAGTTNEKLFF
D: -
J: TRBJ1-4
size: few
length: 14
V: TRBV9

DNA: TGTGCCAGCAGCCAAGGGCGGGGGGGCTCGAATGAGCAGTTCTTC
CDR3: CASSQGRGGSNEQFF
D: TRBD2
J: TRBJ2-1
size: -
length: 15
V: TRBV3-1

DNA: TGTGCCACCAGCAGACGTGACAGGGGGCGAACCGGGGAGCTGTTTTTT
CDR3: CATSRRDRGRTGELFF
D: TRBD1
J: TRBJ2-2
size: -
length: 16
V: TRBV15

DNA: TGCAGTGCTAGCAGGACCAAGACCGGGGAGCTGTTTTTT
CDR3: CSASRTKTGELFF
D: -
J: TRBJ2-2
size: -
length: 13
V: TRBV20-1

DNA: TGTGCCAGCAGTGAGAATGGCCGGGGATGGGCAACCTACGAGCAGTACTTC
CDR3: CASSENGRGWATYEQYF
D: -
J: TRBJ2-7
size: -
length: 17
V: TRBV25-1

DNA: TGCGCCAGCAGCTACTTCGACTCCAACGCCGGGGAGCTGTTTTTT
CDR3: CASSYFDSNAGELFF
D: -
J: TRBJ2-2
size: -
length: 15
V: TRBV5-1

DNA: TGTGCCAGCAGTTCCCAGAGGGCCTACAATGAGCAGTTCTTC
CDR3: CASSSQRAYNEQFF
D: -
J: TRBJ2-1
size: -
length: 14
V: TRBV12-3/TRBV12-4

DNA: TGCAGTGCTGCTCCCGGGACTAGCTACAATGAGCAGTTCTTC
CDR3: CSAAPGTSYNEQFF
D: TRBD2
J: TRBJ2-1
size: few
length: 14
V: TRBV20-1

DNA: TGTGCCATCAGCTATGGGACAGCCTACGAGCAGTACTTC
CDR3: CAISYGTAYEQYF
D: TRBD1
J: TRBJ2-7
size: -
length: 13
V: TRBV5-5

DNA: TGCAGTGCTAGACAGGGTCGGGTCCTATTTCGCGAGCAGTACTTC
CDR3: CSARQGRVLFREQYF
D: -
J: TRBJ2-7
size: -
length: 15
V: TRBV20-1

DNA: TGTGCCAGCAGTCCGTATAGCAATCAGCCCCAGCATTTT
CDR3: CASSPYSNQPQHF
D: -
J: TRBJ1-5
size: -
length: 13
V: TRBV28

DNA: TGCAGCGTTGTCCCTTGGACCAAAAACATTCAGTACTTC
CDR3: CSVVPWTKNIQYF
D: -
J: TRBJ2-4
size: many
length: 13
V: TRBV29-1

DNA: TGTGCCAGCAGTTACTCAGGCAAAATGGCACGTGGTGGGTACTTC
CDR3: CASSYSGKMARGGYF
D: -
J: TRBJ2-7
size: -
length: 15
V: TRBV6-2/TRBV6-3

DNA: TGTGCCACCGTGGGTAACTATGGCTACACCTTC
CDR3: CATVGNYGYTF
D: -
J: TRBJ1-2
size: -
length: 11
V: TRBV12-3/TRBV12-4

DNA: TGTGCCAGCAGCTTACAAGGGGTGGTCCATGGCTACACCTTC
CDR3: CASSLQGVVHGYTF
D: -
J: TRBJ1-2
size: -
length: 14
V: TRBV7-9

DNA: TGTGCCAGCAGGTACTCCTACAATGAGCAGTTCTTC
CDR3: CASRYSYNEQFF
D: -
J: TRBJ2-1
size: -
length: 12
V: TRBV21-1

DNA: TGCAGTGCTAGCGGTGCGGGAGGGGGGTACACTGAAGCTTTCTTT
CDR3: CSASGAGGGYTEAFF
D: -
J: TRBJ1-1
size: -
length: 15
V: TRBV20-1

DNA: TGTGCCAGTTTACAGGGGCCCTTTAATGAAAAACTGTTTTTT
CDR3: CASLQGPFNEKLFF
D: TRBD1
J: TRBJ1-4
size: many
length: 14
V: TRBV2

DNA: TGCAGTGCTCCTGGACAGGGGAGAGATGGCTACACCTTC
CDR3: CSAPGQGRDGYTF
D: TRBD1
J: TRBJ1-2
size: few
length: 13
V: TRBV20-1

DNA: TGTGCCAGCAGCCAGACCCTCATGGGGGGGATTCAGTACTTC
CDR3: CASSQTLMGGIQYF
D: TRBD2
J: TRBJ2-4
size: -
length: 14
V: TRBV7-9

DNA: TGTGCCAGCAGTTATTTCGGGACAGGGGCAGGGGATACGCAGTATTTT
CDR3: CASSYFGTGAGDTQYF
D: TRBD1
J: TRBJ2-3
size: -
length: 16
V: TRBV6-5

DNA: TGTGCCAGCAGTTTATCGTATGTTGAACAGCCCCAGCATTTT
CDR3: CASSLSYVEQPQHF
D: -
J: TRBJ1-5
size: few
length: 14
V: TRBV27